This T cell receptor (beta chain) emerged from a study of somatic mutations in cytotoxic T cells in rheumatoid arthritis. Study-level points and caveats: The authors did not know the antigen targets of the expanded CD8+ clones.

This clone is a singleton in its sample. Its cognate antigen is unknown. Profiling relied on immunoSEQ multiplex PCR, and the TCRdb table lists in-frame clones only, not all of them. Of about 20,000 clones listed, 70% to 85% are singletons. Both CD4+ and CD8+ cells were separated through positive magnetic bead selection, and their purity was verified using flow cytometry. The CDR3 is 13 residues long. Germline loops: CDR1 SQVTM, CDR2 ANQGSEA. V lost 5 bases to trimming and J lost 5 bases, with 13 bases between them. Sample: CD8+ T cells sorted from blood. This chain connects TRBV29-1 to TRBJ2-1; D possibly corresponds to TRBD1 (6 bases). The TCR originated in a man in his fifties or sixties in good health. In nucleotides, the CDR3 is TGCAGCGTTTACCCCGACAGGAACAATGAGCAGTTCTTC. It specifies CSVYPDRNNEQFF.